This TCR beta chain was captured by sequencing in a study of OX40 agonist ivuxolimab in advanced cancers. Sequenced by immunoSEQ multiplex PCR; TCRdb stores in-frame clones only, minus some. The sample consists of tens of thousands of clones, more than 75% of them appearing once. The V and J ends lost 0 bases and 0 bases, in that order; junction bases with no gene match: 6. The CDR3 runs to 17 residues. Germline CDR1 is LNHDA and CDR2 is SQIVND (reference sequence). This sequence joins TRBV19 and TRBJ1-1, with 8 bases matching TRBD1. This material consisted of CD4+ or CD8+ T cells sorted from blood, taken in a trial of the OX40 agonist ivuxolimab. This TCR was recovered from an adult with an advanced solid tumor such as melanoma, head and neck, liver or kidney cancer. The DNA for the CDR3 is TGTGCCAGTAGTATAGAATGGACAGGGATCATGAACACTGAAGCTTTCTTT. Protein: CASSIEWTGIMNTEAFF.